These T cell receptor beta chains were read from a single sample in a study of blood T cells in healthy people across ages. TCRdb recomputed calls from the 5' RACE reads with MiXCR, one row per CDR3 protein. The sample has around 580,000 distinct CDR3 sequences; about 45% are singletons. Sequenced sample: blood. The receptor source for this set is a man older than 75 in good health. Both conserved end residues are part of each CDR3. Each record gives: CDR3 length, clone size, J gene, D gene, V gene, CDR3 protein, CDR3 DNA. A D gene is named only where the DNA matches it firmly. Not all rows give a size; the values are once, few, many and, for expanded clones, a class.

cdr3_length: 14; clone_size: .; j_call: TRBJ2-7; d_call: TRBD1; v_call: TRBV7-9; cdr3_aa: CVSSLDRASFEQYF; cdr3_nt: TGTGTCAGCAGCTTAGACAGGGCCTCCTTCGAGCAGTACTTC
cdr3_length: 14; clone_size: .; j_call: TRBJ2-6; d_call: .; v_call: TRBV27; cdr3_aa: CASSAPGGANVLTF; cdr3_nt: TGTGCCAGCAGTGCTCCTGGGGGGGCCAACGTCCTGACTTTC
cdr3_length: 14; clone_size: .; j_call: TRBJ1-2; d_call: TRBD1; v_call: TRBV12-3/TRBV12-4; cdr3_aa: CASSQTGGVYGYTF; cdr3_nt: TGTGCCAGCAGTCAAACAGGGGGGGTCTATGGCTACACCTTC
cdr3_length: 14; clone_size: .; j_call: TRBJ2-7; d_call: .; v_call: TRBV4-2; cdr3_aa: CASSQGGRYNEQYF; cdr3_nt: TGTGCCAGCAGCCAAGGGGGACGGTACAATGAGCAGTACTTC
cdr3_length: 14; clone_size: .; j_call: TRBJ1-5; d_call: .; v_call: TRBV20-1; cdr3_aa: CSAGPRRSNQPQHF; cdr3_nt: TGCAGTGCCGGACCCAGGAGAAGCAATCAGCCCCAGCATTTT
cdr3_length: 13; clone_size: .; j_call: TRBJ1-2; d_call: .; v_call: TRBV7-8; cdr3_aa: CASSPVRTAGYTF; cdr3_nt: TGTGCCAGCAGCCCCGTCAGGACAGCTGGCTACACCTTC
cdr3_length: 12; clone_size: few; j_call: TRBJ2-7; d_call: .; v_call: TRBV6-6; cdr3_aa: CASSSLHYEQYF; cdr3_nt: TGTGCCAGCAGTTCCCTCCACTACGAGCAGTACTTC
cdr3_length: 15; clone_size: few; j_call: TRBJ2-3; d_call: .; v_call: TRBV27; cdr3_aa: CASSEGLFSTDTQYF; cdr3_nt: TGTGCCAGCAGTGAGGGACTTTTTAGCACAGATACGCAGTATTTT
cdr3_length: 13; clone_size: .; j_call: TRBJ1-2; d_call: .; v_call: TRBV20-1; cdr3_aa: CSALARDNYGYTF; cdr3_nt: TGCAGTGCCCTGGCGAGGGACAACTATGGCTACACCTTC
cdr3_length: 14; clone_size: few; j_call: TRBJ1-2; d_call: TRBD1; v_call: TRBV10-3; cdr3_aa: CAISDRQGEDGYTF; cdr3_nt: TGTGCCATCAGTGACCGACAGGGGGAGGATGGCTACACCTTC
cdr3_length: 15; clone_size: .; j_call: TRBJ2-1; d_call: .; v_call: TRBV6-2/TRBV6-3; cdr3_aa: CASSPGLVVYNEQFF; cdr3_nt: TGTGCCAGCAGTCCCGGGCTAGTGGTTTACAATGAGCAGTTCTTC
cdr3_length: 14; clone_size: few; j_call: TRBJ1-1; d_call: .; v_call: TRBV5-1; cdr3_aa: CASSAADSRTEAFF; cdr3_nt: TGCGCCAGCAGCGCAGCGGACAGCCGCACTGAAGCTTTCTTT
cdr3_length: 12; clone_size: .; j_call: TRBJ2-7; d_call: .; v_call: TRBV7-2; cdr3_aa: CASSFTVCEQYF; cdr3_nt: TGTGCCAGCAGCTTTACGGTCTGCGAGCAGTACTTC
cdr3_length: 14; clone_size: once; j_call: TRBJ1-1; d_call: .; v_call: TRBV2; cdr3_aa: CASRGDSKGAEAFF; cdr3_nt: TGTGCCAGCAGGGGGGACTCGAAGGGGGCTGAAGCTTTCTTT
cdr3_length: 11; clone_size: .; j_call: TRBJ2-1; d_call: .; v_call: TRBV12-3/TRBV12-4; cdr3_aa: CASSGSGEQFF; cdr3_nt: TGTGCCAGCAGCGGGTCTGGTGAGCAGTTCTTC
cdr3_length: 15; clone_size: .; j_call: TRBJ2-5; d_call: TRBD2; v_call: TRBV20-1; cdr3_aa: CSARDRRGVQETQYF; cdr3_nt: TGCAGTGCTAGAGATAGGCGGGGGGTACAAGAGACCCAGTACTTC
cdr3_length: 13; clone_size: few; j_call: TRBJ1-5; d_call: TRBD1; v_call: TRBV6-6; cdr3_aa: CASSDARGPPQHF; cdr3_nt: TGTGCCAGCAGTGACGCCAGGGGGCCGCCCCAGCATTTT
cdr3_length: 14; clone_size: .; j_call: TRBJ2-7; d_call: TRBD2; v_call: TRBV20-1; cdr3_aa: CSASPGLAVYEQYF; cdr3_nt: TGCAGTGCTAGTCCAGGACTAGCGGTGTACGAGCAGTACTTC
cdr3_length: 19; clone_size: many; j_call: TRBJ2-1; d_call: TRBD2; v_call: TRBV7-9; cdr3_aa: CASSSGTSGGPSSYNEQFF; cdr3_nt: TGTGCCAGCAGCTCCGGGACTAGCGGGGGGCCGAGCTCCTACAATGAGCAGTTCTTC
cdr3_length: 13; clone_size: .; j_call: TRBJ2-7; d_call: .; v_call: TRBV7-2; cdr3_aa: CASSRQLGVEQYF; cdr3_nt: TGTGCCAGCAGCAGGCAGCTGGGGGTCGAGCAGTACTTC
cdr3_length: 16; clone_size: .; j_call: TRBJ2-5; d_call: TRBD2; v_call: TRBV7-3; cdr3_aa: CAGRTGLAGVQETQYF; cdr3_nt: TGTGCCGGCAGGACCGGACTAGCGGGGGTCCAAGAGACCCAGTACTTC
cdr3_length: 13; clone_size: .; j_call: TRBJ1-5; d_call: .; v_call: TRBV27; cdr3_aa: CASSFMGGQPQHF; cdr3_nt: TGTGCCAGCAGTTTTATGGGGGGCCAGCCCCAGCATTTT
cdr3_length: 14; clone_size: .; j_call: TRBJ1-5; d_call: TRBD1; v_call: TRBV29-1; cdr3_aa: CGVSSGTGDQPQHF; cdr3_nt: TGCGGCGTTTCGTCCGGGACAGGGGACCAGCCCCAGCATTTT
cdr3_length: 13; clone_size: .; j_call: TRBJ1-5; d_call: TRBD1; v_call: TRBV6-4; cdr3_aa: CASSQGGDQPQHF; cdr3_nt: TGTGCCAGCAGCCAGGGGGGGGATCAGCCCCAGCATTTT
cdr3_length: 15; clone_size: .; j_call: TRBJ2-5; d_call: .; v_call: TRBV15; cdr3_aa: CATSRDAATQETQYF; cdr3_nt: TGTGCCACCAGCAGAGATGCGGCTACTCAAGAGACCCAGTACTTC
cdr3_length: 15; clone_size: few; j_call: TRBJ1-2; d_call: .; v_call: TRBV12-3/TRBV12-4; cdr3_aa: CASSFDPGEPGGYTF; cdr3_nt: TGTGCCAGCAGTTTCGACCCTGGGGAACCTGGTGGCTACACCTTC
cdr3_length: 16; clone_size: .; j_call: TRBJ2-4; d_call: TRBD2; v_call: TRBV7-2; cdr3_aa: CASSPTSQPEKNIQYF; cdr3_nt: TGTGCCAGCAGCCCGACTAGCCAGCCGGAAAAAAACATTCAGTACTTC
cdr3_length: 14; clone_size: .; j_call: TRBJ1-2; d_call: .; v_call: TRBV12-3/TRBV12-4; cdr3_aa: CASSPGHVSYGYTF; cdr3_nt: TGTGCCAGCAGTCCCGGACACGTTAGCTATGGCTACACCTTC